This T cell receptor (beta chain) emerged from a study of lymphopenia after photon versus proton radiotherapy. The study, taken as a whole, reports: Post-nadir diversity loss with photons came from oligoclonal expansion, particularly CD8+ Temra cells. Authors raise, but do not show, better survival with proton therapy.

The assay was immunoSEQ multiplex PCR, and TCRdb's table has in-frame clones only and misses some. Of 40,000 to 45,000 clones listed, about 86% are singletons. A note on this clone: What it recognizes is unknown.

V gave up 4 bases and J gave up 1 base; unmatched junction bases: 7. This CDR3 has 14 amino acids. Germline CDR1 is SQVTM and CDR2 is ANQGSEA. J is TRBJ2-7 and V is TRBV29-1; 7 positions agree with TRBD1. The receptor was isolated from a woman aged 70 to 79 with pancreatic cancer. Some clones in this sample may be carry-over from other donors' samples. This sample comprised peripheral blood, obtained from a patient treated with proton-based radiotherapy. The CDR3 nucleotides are TGCAGCGTTGGGGGCGGACAGGAGTCCTACGAGCAGTACTTC. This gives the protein CSVGGGQESYEQYF.